The TCR beta chain under discussion was sequenced for a study of technical replicates of blood from several donors. The table came from immunoSEQ multiplex PCR; TCRdb's copy has only in-frame clones and leaves some out. The repertoire holds approximately 79,000 clones, with approximately 91% as singletons. With 0 bases clipped from V and 5 bases from J, the junction kept 12 bases outside the gene matches. The CDR3 runs to 17 residues. Germline CDR1 LGHNA, CDR2 YNFKEQ. Material: T cells isolated from PBMCs. V is TRBV4-2 and J is TRBJ2-5; 7 nucleotides line up with TRBD1. The origin of this receptor is a human donor in good health. The CDR3 reads CASSQDRGGPGGETQYF. CDR3 nucleotides: TGTGCCAGCAGCCAAGACCGAGGGGGCCCGGGCGGGGAGACCCAGTACTTC.